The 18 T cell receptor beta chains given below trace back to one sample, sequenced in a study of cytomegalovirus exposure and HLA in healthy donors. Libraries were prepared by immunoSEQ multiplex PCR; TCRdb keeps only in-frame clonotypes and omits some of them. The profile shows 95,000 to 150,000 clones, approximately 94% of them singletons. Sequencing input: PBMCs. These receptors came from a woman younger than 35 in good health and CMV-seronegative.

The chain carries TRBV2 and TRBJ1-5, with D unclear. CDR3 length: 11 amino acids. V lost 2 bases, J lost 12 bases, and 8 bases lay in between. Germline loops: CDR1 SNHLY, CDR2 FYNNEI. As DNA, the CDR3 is TGTGCCAGCAGTGAATTGCAGAACCAGCATTTT. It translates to CASSELQNQHF.

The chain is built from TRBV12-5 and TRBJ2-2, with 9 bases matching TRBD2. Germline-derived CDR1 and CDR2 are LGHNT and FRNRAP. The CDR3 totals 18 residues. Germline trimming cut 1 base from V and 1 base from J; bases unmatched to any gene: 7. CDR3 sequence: CASGLALKTSGNTGELFF. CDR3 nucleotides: TGTGCTAGTGGTTTGGCCCTCAAGACTAGCGGGAACACCGGGGAGCTGTTTTTT.

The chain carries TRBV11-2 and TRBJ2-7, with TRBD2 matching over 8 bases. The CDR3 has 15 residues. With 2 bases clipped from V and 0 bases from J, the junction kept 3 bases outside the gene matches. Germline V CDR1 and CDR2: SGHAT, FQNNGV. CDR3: CASSLSGGSSYEQYF. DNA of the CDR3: TGTGCCAGCAGCTTAAGCGGGGGCAGCTCCTACGAGCAGTACTTC.

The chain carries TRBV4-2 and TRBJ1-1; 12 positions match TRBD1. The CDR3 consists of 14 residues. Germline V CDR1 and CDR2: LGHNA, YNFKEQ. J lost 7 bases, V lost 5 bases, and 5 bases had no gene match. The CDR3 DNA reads TGTGCCAGCAGCAGGGACAGGGGGCCGGGTGAAGCTTTCTTT. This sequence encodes CASSRDRGPGEAFF.

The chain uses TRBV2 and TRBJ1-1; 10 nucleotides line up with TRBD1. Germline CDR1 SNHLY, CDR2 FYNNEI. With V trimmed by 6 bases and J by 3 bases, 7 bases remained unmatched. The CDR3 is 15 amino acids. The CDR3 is CASRTGGKGDTEAFF. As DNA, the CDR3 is TGTGCCAGCAGGACAGGGGGCAAAGGCGACACTGAAGCTTTCTTT.

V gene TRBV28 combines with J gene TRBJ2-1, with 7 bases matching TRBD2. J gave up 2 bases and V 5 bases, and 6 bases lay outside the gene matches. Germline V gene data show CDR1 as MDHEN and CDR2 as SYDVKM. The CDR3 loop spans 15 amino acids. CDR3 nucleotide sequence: TGTGCCAGCAGTCTAACTAGCGTGACCTACAATGAGCAGTTCTTC. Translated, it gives CASSLTSVTYNEQFF.

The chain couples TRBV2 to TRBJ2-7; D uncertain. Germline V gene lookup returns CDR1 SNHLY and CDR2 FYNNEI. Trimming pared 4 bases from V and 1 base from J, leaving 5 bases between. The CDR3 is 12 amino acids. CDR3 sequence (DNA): TGTGCCAGCAGTGTACAATCCTACGAGCAGTACTTC. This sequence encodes CASSVQSYEQYF. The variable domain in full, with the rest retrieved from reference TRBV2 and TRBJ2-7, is EPEVTQTPSHQVTQMGQEVILRCVPISNHLYFYWYRQILGQKVEFLVSFYNNEISEKSEIFDDQFSVERPDGSNFTLKIRSTKLEDSAMYFCASSVQSYEQYFGPGTRLTVT.

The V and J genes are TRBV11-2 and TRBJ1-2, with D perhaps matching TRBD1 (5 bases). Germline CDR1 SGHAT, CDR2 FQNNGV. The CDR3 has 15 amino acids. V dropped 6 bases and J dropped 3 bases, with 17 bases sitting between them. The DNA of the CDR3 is TGTGCCAGCAGTCCCGACGGGGGACGTCACTATGGCTACACCTTC. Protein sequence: CASSPDGGRHYGYTF.

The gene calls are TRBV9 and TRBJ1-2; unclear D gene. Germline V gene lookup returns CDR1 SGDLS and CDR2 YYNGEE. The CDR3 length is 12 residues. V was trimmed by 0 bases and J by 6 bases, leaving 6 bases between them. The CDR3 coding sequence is TGTGCCAGCAGCGTAGACGGAGATGGCTACACCTTC. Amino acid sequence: CASSVDGDGYTF.

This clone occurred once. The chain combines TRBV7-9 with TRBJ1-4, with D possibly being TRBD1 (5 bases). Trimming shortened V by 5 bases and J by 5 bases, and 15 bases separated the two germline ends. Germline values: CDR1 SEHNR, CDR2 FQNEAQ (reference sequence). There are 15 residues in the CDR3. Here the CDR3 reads CASSSRVTGNEKLFF. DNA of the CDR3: TGTGCCAGCAGCAGTAGGGTTACAGGCAATGAAAAACTGTTTTTT.

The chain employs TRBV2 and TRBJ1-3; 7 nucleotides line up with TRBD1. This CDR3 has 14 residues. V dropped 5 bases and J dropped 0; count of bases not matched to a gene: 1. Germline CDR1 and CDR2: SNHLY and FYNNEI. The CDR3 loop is CASSYRGSGNTIYF. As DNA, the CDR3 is TGTGCCAGCAGTTACAGGGGCTCTGGAAACACCATATATTTT.

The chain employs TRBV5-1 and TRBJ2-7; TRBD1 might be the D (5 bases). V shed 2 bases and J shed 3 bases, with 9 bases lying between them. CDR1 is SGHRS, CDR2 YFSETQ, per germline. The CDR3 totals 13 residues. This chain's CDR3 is CASSLGVYYEQYF. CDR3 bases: TGCGCCAGCAGCTTAGGGGTTTACTACGAGCAGTACTTC.

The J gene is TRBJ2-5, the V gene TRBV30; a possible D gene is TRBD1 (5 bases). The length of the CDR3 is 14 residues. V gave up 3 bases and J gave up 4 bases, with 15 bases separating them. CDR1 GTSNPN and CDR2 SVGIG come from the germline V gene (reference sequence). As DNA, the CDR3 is TGTGCCTGGAGCCCCGGGCCCCAGGGAGAGACCCAGTACTTC. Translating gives CAWSPGPQGETQYF.

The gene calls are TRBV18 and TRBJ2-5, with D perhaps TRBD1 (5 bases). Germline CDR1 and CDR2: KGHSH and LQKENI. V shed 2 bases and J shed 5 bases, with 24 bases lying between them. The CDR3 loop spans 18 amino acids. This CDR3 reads CASSPNLLFPAGRETQYF. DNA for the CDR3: TGTGCCAGCTCACCAAATTTGTTATTCCCGGCAGGGCGGGAGACCCAGTACTTC.

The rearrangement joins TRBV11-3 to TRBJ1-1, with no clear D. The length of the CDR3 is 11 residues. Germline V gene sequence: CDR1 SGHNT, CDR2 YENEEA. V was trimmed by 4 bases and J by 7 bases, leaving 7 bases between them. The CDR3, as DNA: TGTGCCAGCAGCTCCGAGGGTGAAGCTTTCTTT. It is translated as CASSSEGEAFF.

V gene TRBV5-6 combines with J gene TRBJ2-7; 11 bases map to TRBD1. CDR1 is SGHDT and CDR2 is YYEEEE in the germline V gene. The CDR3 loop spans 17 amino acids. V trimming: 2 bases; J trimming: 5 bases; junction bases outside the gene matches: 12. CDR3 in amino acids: CASSFSRMDRGLNEQYF. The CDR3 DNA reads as TGTGCCAGCAGCTTCTCCCGTATGGACAGGGGGCTCAACGAGCAGTACTTC.

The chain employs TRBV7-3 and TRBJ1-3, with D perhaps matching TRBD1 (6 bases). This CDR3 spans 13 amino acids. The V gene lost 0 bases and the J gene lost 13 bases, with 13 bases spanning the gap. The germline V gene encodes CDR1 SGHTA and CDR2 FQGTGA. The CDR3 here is CASSLTPGEVIYF. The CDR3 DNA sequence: TGTGCCAGCAGCTTAACGCCAGGGGAAGTGATATATTTT.

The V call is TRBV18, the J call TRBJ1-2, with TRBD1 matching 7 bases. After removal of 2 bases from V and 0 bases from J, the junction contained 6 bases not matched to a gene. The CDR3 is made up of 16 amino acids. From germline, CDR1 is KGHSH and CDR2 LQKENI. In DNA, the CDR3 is TGTGCCAGCTCACCAAGGAGGGACAGCTCTAACTATGGCTACACCTTC. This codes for CASSPRRDSSNYGYTF.